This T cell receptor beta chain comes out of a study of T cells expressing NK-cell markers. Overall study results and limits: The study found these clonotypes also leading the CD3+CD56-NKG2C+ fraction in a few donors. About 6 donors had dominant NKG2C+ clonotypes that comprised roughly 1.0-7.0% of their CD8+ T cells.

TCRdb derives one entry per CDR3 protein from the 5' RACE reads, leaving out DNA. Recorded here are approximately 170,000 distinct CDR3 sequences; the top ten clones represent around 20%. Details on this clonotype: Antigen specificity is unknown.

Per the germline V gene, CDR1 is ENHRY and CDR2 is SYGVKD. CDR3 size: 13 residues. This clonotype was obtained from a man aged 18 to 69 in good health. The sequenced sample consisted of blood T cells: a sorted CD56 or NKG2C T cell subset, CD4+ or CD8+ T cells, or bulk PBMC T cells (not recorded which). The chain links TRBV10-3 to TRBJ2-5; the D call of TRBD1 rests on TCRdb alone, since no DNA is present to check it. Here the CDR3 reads CAIKPGGLETQYF.